The 22 T cell receptor beta chains in this list originate from one sample, sequenced in a study of T cells in localized non-small cell lung cancer (dated by TCRdb to about 2020). Libraries came from the immunoSEQ multiplex PCR assay. TCRdb carries this immuneACCESS record with in-frame sequences only. Its versions omit some clonotypes, under half of them owing to an unresolved V gene in the studies checked, with the rest unexplained. Across this sample there are some 30,000 clones, with approximately 91% seen only once. The leading ten clones occupy under 6.5% of the sample. Here the sequenced sample was PBMCs, taken before any cancer treatment. Source of these receptors: a man aged 40-75 years with stage II lung adenocarcinoma.

This clone showed up just once. The chain employs TRBV9 and TRBJ1-2; weak D call: TRBD1 (5 bases). V was clipped by 0 bases and J by 5 bases, with 11 bases between them. The CDR3 consists of 14 residues. In germline, CDR1 is SGDLS, CDR2 YYNGEE. CDR3 amino acids: CASSVDGADYGYTF. DNA of the CDR3: TGTGCCAGCAGCGTAGATGGGGCGGATTATGGCTACACCTTC.

The V call is TRBV2, the J call TRBJ1-5; D is unresolved. Germline-derived CDR1 and CDR2 are SNHLY and FYNNEI. Trimming shortened V by 6 bases and J by 5 bases, and 17 bases separated the two germline ends. This CDR3 is built from 15 residues. The CDR3 spells CASRKDAQDYQPQHF. The CDR3 coding sequence is TGTGCCAGCAGGAAAGATGCCCAGGATTATCAGCCCCAGCATTTT.

The chain recombines TRBV19 with TRBJ2-1; D perhaps matches TRBD1 (5 bases). V dropped 0 bases and J dropped 7 bases, with 10 bases sitting between them. CDR1 LNHDA and CDR2 SQIVND come from the germline V gene (reference sequence). The CDR3 spans 14 residues. CDR3 loop: CASSIDAGRNEQFF. Written as DNA, the CDR3 is TGTGCCAGTAGTATAGATGCAGGGCGGAATGAGCAGTTCTTC. Drawing the rest from reference TRBV19 and TRBJ2-1, the complete variable domain is DGGITQSPKYLFRKEGQNVTLSCEQNLNHDAMYWYRQDPGQGLRLIYYSQIVNDFQKGDIAEGYSVSREKKESFPLTVTSAQKNPTAFYLCASSIDAGRNEQFFGPGTRLTVL.

The chain couples TRBV10-2 to TRBJ2-5, with 7 bases aligning to TRBD1. The CDR3 sequence is 13 residues long. V dropped 6 bases and J dropped 5; count of bases not matched to a gene: 6. The germline CDR1 and CDR2 sequences are WSHSY and SAAADI. This CDR3 reads CASRPTGWETQYF. CDR3 bases: TGCGCCAGCAGACCGACAGGGTGGGAGACCCAGTACTTC.

The rearrangement joins TRBV21-1 to TRBJ2-2; no DNA check was done on the table's D call, TRBD1. TRBV21-1 is listed as a pseudogene. CDR3 length: 18 residues. CDR3 bases: TGTGCCAGCAGCAAACGAAGGGGACAGGGGGGTTCCACCGGGGAGCTGTTTTTT. As protein: CASSKRRGQGGSTGELFF.

The chain couples TRBV27 to TRBJ2-3, with TRBD2 matching over 7 bases. Germline V gene sequence: CDR1 MNHEY, CDR2 SMNVEV (reference sequence). V lost 3 bases to trimming and J lost 8 bases; unmatched junction nucleotides: 5. The CDR3 has 13 residues. As DNA, the CDR3 is TGTGCCAGCAGTTTGACCAGGGAGGGTACGCAGTATTTT. It is translated as CASSLTREGTQYF.

The chain recombines TRBV5-5 with TRBJ2-7; TRBD2 is a possible D gene (5 bases). Germline V lookup: CDR1 SGHKS, CDR2 YYEKEE (reference sequence). This CDR3 is built from 16 residues. V gave up 1 base and J gave up 4 bases, with 18 bases separating them. The CDR3 reads CASSLMQSGRGYEQYF. The CDR3 DNA reads TGTGCCAGCAGCTTGATGCAGTCGGGCCGGGGTTACGAGCAGTACTTC.

This clone appeared a few times. This chain uses TRBV27 with TRBJ1-1; no clear D gene. CDR3 length equals 13 residues. In germline, CDR1 is MNHEY, CDR2 SMNVEV (reference sequence). V shed 2 bases and J shed 1 base, with 5 bases lying between them. The CDR3 is CASSLKRNTEAFF. Written as DNA, the CDR3 is TGTGCCAGCAGTTTAAAGAGGAACACTGAAGCTTTCTTT.

The chain uses TRBV29-1 and TRBJ1-4, with 7 bases lining up with TRBD1. Germline V gene sequence: CDR1 SQVTM, CDR2 ANQGSEA. The CDR3 has 16 amino acids. After removal of 4 bases from V and 3 bases from J, the junction contained 11 bases not matched to a gene. CDR3 coding DNA: TGCAGCGTTGCGACAGGGATCGAAGTTGCTAATGAAAAACTGTTTTTT. Its protein product is CSVATGIEVANEKLFF.

The chain combines TRBV7-9 with TRBJ1-5, with 8 bases identical to TRBD1. V was clipped by 1 base and J by 4 bases; unmatched bases: 3. The CDR3 runs to 15 residues. Germline CDR1 reads SEHNR; CDR2 reads FQNEAQ (reference sequence). CDR3 protein: CASSLGGQVNQPQHF. The CDR3 DNA reads as TGTGCCAGCAGCTTAGGGGGACAGGTAAATCAGCCCCAGCATTTT. The full variable domain, in which reference TRBV7-9 and TRBJ1-5 provide the parts outside the CDR3, is DTGVSQNPRHKITKRGQNVTFRCDPISEHNRLYWYRQTLGQGPEFLTYFQNEAQLEKSRLLSDRFSAERPKGSFSTLEIQRTEQGDSAMYLCASSLGGQVNQPQHFGDGTRLSIL.

The V gene is TRBV21-1, the J gene TRBJ1-2; the D call of TRBD1 is as the table states it, not checked on the DNA. TRBV21-1 is assigned pseudogene status. CDR3 size: 13 residues. Here the CDR3 DNA reads TGTGCCAGCAGCCTGCGACAGGGCTATGGCTACACCTTC. Its translation: CASSLRQGYGYTF.

This chain links TRBV11-3 with TRBJ2-7; 7 bases agree with TRBD2. Germline V lookup: CDR1 SGHNT, CDR2 YENEEA. CDR3 length: 15 amino acids. The junction had 18 bases not matched to a gene; V was cut back by 5 bases and J by 11 bases. The CDR3 sequence: CASSRSLAEGPGKYF. Written as DNA, the CDR3 is TGTGCCAGCAGCAGATCTCTAGCGGAGGGCCCCGGGAAGTACTTC.

The rearrangement uses TRBV14 and TRBJ1-2, with D possibly matching TRBD1 (6 bases). With 0 bases removed from V and 4 bases from J, the gap between germline ends came to 12 bases. Germline V gene sequence: CDR1 SGHDN, CDR2 FVKESK. The CDR3 is 15 amino acids. This CDR3 is CASSQDPGALYGYTF. The CDR3 DNA follows: TGTGCCAGCAGCCAAGATCCGGGGGCCCTCTATGGCTACACCTTC.

This chain links TRBV7-8 with TRBJ2-7, with 14 bases matching TRBD2. V lost 2 bases, J lost 3 bases, and 15 bases stayed unmatched. Germline CDR1 is SGHVS and CDR2 is FQNEAQ. The CDR3 is 20 residues long. CDR3 in amino acids: CASSLPAGTSGSFRVYEQYF. CDR3 DNA: TGTGCCAGCAGCTTACCCGCCGGGACTAGCGGGAGTTTTAGGGTCTACGAGCAGTACTTC.

The chain employs TRBV6-5 and TRBJ2-2; weak D call: TRBD2 (6 bases). From germline, CDR1 is MNHEY and CDR2 SVGAGI. Trimming took off 7 bases at V and 13 bases at J, with 16 bases between the two ends. This CDR3 is 12 amino acids long. The CDR3 bases are TGTGCCAGCAAAGCCCGGGGGTATGGGCTGTTTTTT. Its translation is CASKARGYGLFF.

This clone was counted once. V gene TRBV27 combines with J gene TRBJ2-5; 8 bases fit TRBD1. Germline lookup yields CDR1 MNHEY and CDR2 SMNVEV (reference sequence). CDR3 length: 15 amino acids. The J segment lost 5 bases and the V segment lost 5 bases, leaving 10 bases of the junction unmatched. CDR3 nucleotides: TGTGCCAGCAGTCTCACCCGGCGACAGGGGGAGACCCAGTACTTC. This translates into CASSLTRRQGETQYF.

This rearrangement joins TRBV28 to TRBJ1-1, with 7 bases identical to TRBD1. The CDR3 covers 13 residues. V shed 4 bases and J 6 bases; nucleotides not matched to a gene: 5. Germline CDR1 and CDR2: MDHEN and SYDVKM. CDR3 in amino acids: CASSYRGGSEAFF. The CDR3 nucleotides read TGTGCCAGCAGTTACAGGGGAGGCTCTGAAGCTTTCTTT.

This clone was observed once. The chain has TRBV13 and TRBJ1-3; the match to TRBD1 covers 8 bases. The CDR3 contains 15 residues. V trimming: 5 bases; J trimming: 3 bases; junction bases outside the gene matches: 6. Germline values: CDR1 PRHDT, CDR2 FYEKMQ (reference sequence). The chain's CDR3 is CASSPSDRDGNTIYF. The CDR3 DNA reads TGTGCCAGCAGCCCCTCGGACAGGGATGGAAACACCATATATTTT.

This clone was recorded a few times. V is TRBV10-1 and J is TRBJ1-1; D ambiguous. This CDR3 has 13 amino acids. Germline values: CDR1 WNHNN, CDR2 SYGVQD (reference sequence). Trimming took off 8 bases at V and 0 bases at J, with 10 bases between the two ends. This CDR3 is CASLLPLNTEAFF. CDR3 sequence (DNA): TGCGCCAGCCTACTGCCCCTGAACACTGAAGCTTTCTTT.

This rearrangement joins TRBV11-2 to TRBJ2-7, with no clear D. The V and J ends lost 1 base and 0 bases respectively, with 10 bases between them. This CDR3 is built from 15 residues. Germline CDR1 reads SGHAT; CDR2 reads FQNNGV. In DNA, the CDR3 is TGTGCCAGCAGCTTAGCCAGGACCTACTCCTACGAGCAGTACTTC. Its protein product is CASSLARTYSYEQYF.

In nucleotides, the CDR3 is TGCGCCAGCAGCTCACGGGCTAGCGGCACAGATACGCAGTATTTT. Its translation is CASSSRASGTDTQYF. The J gene is TRBJ2-3, the V gene TRBV5-1; D may be TRBD2 (6 bases). The germline CDR1 and CDR2 sequences are SGHRS and YFSETQ. V was trimmed by 3 bases and J by 1 base, leaving 12 bases between them. The CDR3 sequence is 15 residues long.

The chain couples TRBV5-4 to TRBJ2-1; 11 bases fit TRBD2. Germline CDR1 and CDR2: SGHNT and YYREEE (reference sequence). Losses at the gene ends were 3 bases for V and 0 bases for J; bases not matched to a gene: 8. The CDR3 spans 18 residues. Written as DNA, the CDR3 is TGTGCCAGCAGCTCAGGGACTAGCGGAGCCAGCTCCTACAATGAGCAGTTCTTC. Translating gives CASSSGTSGASSYNEQFF.